A single sample is the source of the 21 T cell receptor beta chains below, sequenced in a study of OX40 agonist ivuxolimab in advanced cancers. The method was immunoSEQ multiplex PCR; TCRdb's version includes in-frame clones alone and lacks a portion of them. The sample lists over 60,000 clones, roughly 85% occurring once. The input for sequencing was CD4+ or CD8+ T cells sorted from blood, taken in a trial of the OX40 agonist ivuxolimab. These receptors came from an adult with an advanced solid tumor such as melanoma, head and neck, liver or kidney cancer.

V gene TRBV4-1 combines with J gene TRBJ1-2; unclear D gene. V was trimmed by 1 base and J by 7 bases, leaving 7 bases between them. The germline CDR1 and CDR2 sequences are MGHRA and YSYEKL. The CDR3 is made up of 12 amino acids. The CDR3 bases are TGCGCCAGCAGCCAAGGGCGAGGTGGCTACACCTTC. Protein: CASSQGRGGYTF.

The rearrangement links TRBV28 to TRBJ2-7; D is ambiguous. V was trimmed by 3 bases and J by 2 bases, leaving 17 bases between them. CDR1 is MDHEN and CDR2 is SYDVKM in the germline V gene. The CDR3 covers 16 residues. The CDR3 DNA follows: TGTGCCAGCAGTTTTTCCCTTGCGACTCTTACCTACGAGCAGTACTTC. It yields the protein CASSFSLATLTYEQYF.

This sequence joins TRBV15 and TRBJ2-7; possibly TRBD1 for D (6 bases). Germline-derived CDR1 and CDR2 are LNHNV and YYDKDF (reference sequence). V gave up 3 bases and J gave up 2 bases, with 14 bases separating them. The CDR3 loop spans 15 amino acids. The CDR3 nucleotides read TGTGCCACCAGCAGGGAAAGGGGGTTTACCTACGAGCAGTACTTC. It translates to CATSRERGFTYEQYF.

The chain combines TRBV4-2 with TRBJ2-2; D not resolved. CDR3 length: 13 residues. Trimming stripped 2 bases from V and 4 bases from J, with 5 bases between. Germline V gene sequence: CDR1 LGHNA, CDR2 YNFKEQ. The DNA of the CDR3 is TGTGCCAGCAGCCAAACGATCACCGGGGAGCTGTTTTTT. Residues: CASSQTITGELFF.

V is TRBV7-2 and J is TRBJ1-1, with D perhaps TRBD1 (6 bases). Trimming removed 6 bases at V and 10 bases at J, with 15 bases between. CDR1 is SGHTA and CDR2 is FQGNSA in the germline V gene. The CDR3 covers 12 residues. This chain's CDR3 is CASSSNTGSAFF. The CDR3 nucleotides are TGTGCCAGCAGTAGTAACACAGGGTCAGCTTTCTTT.

The gene calls are TRBV9 and TRBJ2-7, with 9 bases identical to TRBD1. CDR3 length: 17 amino acids. Germline V CDR1 and CDR2: SGDLS, YYNGEE. J lost 5 bases, V lost 3 bases, and 15 bases had no gene match. The CDR3 sequence is CASSASSWGDRANEQYF. CDR3 DNA sequence: TGTGCCAGCAGCGCCTCGTCGTGGGGGGACAGGGCCAACGAGCAGTACTTC.

The rearrangement uses TRBV4-1 and TRBJ2-3; 12 positions match TRBD2. Germline V gene sequence: CDR1 MGHRA, CDR2 YSYEKL. The V gene end was trimmed by 2 bases and the J gene end by 4 bases; junction bases not matched to a gene: 10. The CDR3 is made up of 18 amino acids. The CDR3 region is CASSQYGTTSGGSDTQYF. The DNA of the CDR3 is TGCGCCAGCAGCCAATACGGGACGACTAGCGGGGGATCAGATACGCAGTATTTT.

This chain links TRBV5-1 with TRBJ2-5; the match to TRBD2 covers 11 bases. The V segment lost 0 bases and the J segment 7 bases; nucleotides outside the gene matches: 17. CDR3 size: 19 residues. The germline gives CDR1 SGHRS, CDR2 YFSETQ. The CDR3: CASSLGILAGAPLDATQYF. The DNA of the CDR3 is TGCGCCAGCAGCTTGGGGATACTAGCGGGGGCGCCGTTGGACGCGACCCAGTACTTC.

This clone was observed a handful of times. One junction end does not reproduce the germline sequence, and a read error may be involved. The V gene is TRBV4-3, the J gene TRBJ1-2; TRBD1 matches 7 bases. The germline gives CDR1 LGHNA, CDR2 YSLEER. This CDR3 has 11 residues. As DNA, the CDR3 is TGCGCCAGCAGCCAGACGACAGGGTTCGCCTTC. Residues: CASSQTTGFAF.

This chain joins TRBV6-1 and TRBJ2-3, with D possibly being TRBD1 (5 bases). This CDR3 comprises 12 residues. Germline V gene lookup returns CDR1 MNHNS and CDR2 SASEGT. Trimming left V 5 bases short and J 9 bases short, with 12 bases between. The CDR3 DNA follows: TGTGCCAGCAGTCCTAGGGGTCGGACGCAGTATTTT. It translates to CASSPRGRTQYF.

J is TRBJ2-1 and V is TRBV28; D might be TRBD1 (5 bases). Germline CDR1 MDHEN, CDR2 SYDVKM. CDR3 size: 15 residues. V shed 6 bases and J shed 4 bases, with 16 bases lying between them. The CDR3: CASSPLGETYNEQFF. The CDR3 DNA sequence: TGTGCCAGCAGCCCCCTAGGGGAAACGTACAATGAGCAGTTCTTC.

There are a few counts of this clone. The chain links TRBV5-1 to TRBJ1-5, with a tentative D call TRBD1 (6 bases). V lost 3 bases, J lost 2 bases, and 12 bases lay in between. The CDR3 sequence is 15 residues long. Germline V gives CDR1 SGHRS, CDR2 YFSETQ. CDR3 bases: TGCGCCAGCAGCTCTACTCCAGGGGGCAATCAGCCCCAGCATTTT. The encoded protein is CASSSTPGGNQPQHF.

The V gene is TRBV4-1, the J gene TRBJ2-1; D is ambiguous. The CDR3 extends over 15 amino acids. V was trimmed by 0 bases and J by 3 bases, leaving 9 bases between them. Per the germline V gene, CDR1 is MGHRA and CDR2 is YSYEKL. The CDR3 region is CASSQDGALYNEQFF. The CDR3 DNA reads as TGCGCCAGCAGCCAAGACGGAGCCCTCTACAATGAGCAGTTCTTC.

The rearrangement links TRBV5-1 to TRBJ2-7; 7 nucleotides line up with TRBD2. The germline gives CDR1 SGHRS, CDR2 YFSETQ. Unmatched junction bases numbered 13, after V lost 6 bases and J lost 4 bases. CDR3 length: 15 amino acids. The CDR3 loop reads CASNGTTHIFYEQYF. The CDR3 bases are TGCGCCAGCAACGGGACTACACACATTTTTTACGAGCAGTACTTC.

The gene calls are TRBV7-2 and TRBJ1-1; no clear D. Trimming pared 11 bases from V and 0 bases from J, leaving 13 bases between. The CDR3 runs to 13 residues. Germline-derived CDR1 and CDR2 are SGHTA and FQGNSA. CDR3 amino acids: CASFLLVNTEAFF. The CDR3 DNA follows: TGTGCCTCTTTTCTGTTGGTGAACACTGAAGCTTTCTTT.

This clone was observed once. The rearrangement joins TRBV7-2 to TRBJ2-5; 9 nucleotides line up with TRBD2. Germline V gene lookup returns CDR1 SGHTA and CDR2 FQGNSA. J was trimmed by 4 bases and V by 5 bases; bases with no gene match: 8. The CDR3 spans 15 residues. The CDR3 protein is CASSGGGVLGETQYF. For the CDR3, the DNA is TGTGCCAGCAGCGGCGGGGGGGTTCTAGGAGAGACCCAGTACTTC.

The rearrangement links TRBV2 to TRBJ1-4, with a tentative D call TRBD1 (6 bases). Germline CDR1 SNHLY, CDR2 FYNNEI. V gave up 5 bases and J gave up 0 bases, with 10 bases separating them. This CDR3 is built from 15 residues. CDR3 sequence (DNA): TGTGCCAGCAGTCGACAGGTTGCAACTAATGAAAAACTGTTTTTT. It encodes CASSRQVATNEKLFF. Looking up the rest from reference TRBV2 and TRBJ1-4 gives the full variable domain: EPEVTQTPSHQVTQMGQEVILRCVPISNHLYFYWYRQILGQKVEFLVSFYNNEISEKSEIFDDQFSVERPDGSNFTLKIRSTKLEDSAMYFCASSRQVATNEKLFFGSGTQLSVL.

The genes are TRBV5-4 and TRBJ1-1, with 8 bases matching TRBD1. The V and J ends lost 3 bases and 3 bases, in that order; junction bases with no gene match: 10. The CDR3 spans 16 residues. Germline values: CDR1 SGHNT, CDR2 YYREEE (reference sequence). The CDR3 protein is CASSSDREGGYTEAFF. The CDR3 DNA reads as TGTGCCAGCAGCTCGGACAGGGAAGGCGGGTACACTGAAGCTTTCTTT. Based on the CDR3 plus reference TRBV5-4 and TRBJ1-1, the full variable domain is ETGVTQSPTHLIKTRGQQVTLRCSSQSGHNTVSWYQQALGQGPQFIFQYYREEENGRGNFPPRFSGLQFPNYSSELNVNALELDDSALYLCASSSDREGGYTEAFFGQGTRLTVV.

V is TRBV28 and J is TRBJ2-1; D perhaps matches TRBD2 (6 bases). V was shortened by 4 bases and J by 5 bases, with 24 bases between the two germline ends. The CDR3 is 18 amino acids. The germline CDR1 and CDR2 sequences are MDHEN and SYDVKM. The CDR3 DNA sequence: TGTGCCAGCAGTTCCGGGGGATGGATATCCTCTAGCGACAATGAGCAGTTCTTC. Its translation is CASSSGGWISSSDNEQFF.

The chain combines TRBV13 with TRBJ1-6; no firm D call. CDR1 is PRHDT, CDR2 FYEKMQ, per germline (reference sequence). The V end was cut by 3 bases, the J end by 7 bases, with 4 bases between. This CDR3 is built from 12 residues. CDR3: CASSLTNSPLHF. Here the CDR3 DNA reads TGTGCCAGCAGCTTGACGAATTCACCCCTCCACTTT.

The rearrangement uses TRBV19 and TRBJ2-2; 8 bases agree with TRBD1. Germline CDR1 and CDR2: LNHDA and SQIVND (reference sequence). The CDR3 is 17 amino acids. V dropped 3 bases and J dropped 4; count of bases not matched to a gene: 10. The CDR3 sequence: CASSMLRQGPATGELFF. DNA for the CDR3: TGTGCCAGTAGTATGCTAAGACAGGGGCCGGCCACCGGGGAGCTGTTTTTT.